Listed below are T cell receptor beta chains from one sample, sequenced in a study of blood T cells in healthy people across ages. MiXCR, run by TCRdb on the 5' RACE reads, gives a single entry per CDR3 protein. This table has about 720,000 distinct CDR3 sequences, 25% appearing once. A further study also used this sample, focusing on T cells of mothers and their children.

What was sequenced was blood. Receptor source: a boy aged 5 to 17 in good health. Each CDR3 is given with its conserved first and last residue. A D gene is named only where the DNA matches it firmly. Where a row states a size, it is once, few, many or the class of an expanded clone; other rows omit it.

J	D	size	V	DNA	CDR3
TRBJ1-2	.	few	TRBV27	TGTGCCAGCAGTCTATACGAGGGGGATCAGGGCTACACCTTC	CASSLYEGDQGYTF
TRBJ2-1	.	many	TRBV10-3	TGTGCCATCAGGCCAGGGGGGGACAATGAGCAGTTCTTC	CAIRPGGDNEQFF
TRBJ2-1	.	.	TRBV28	TGTGCCAGTGGAACGGGGGAATTTGAGCAGTTCTTC	CASGTGEFEQFF
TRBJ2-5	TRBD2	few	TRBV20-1	TGCAGTGCTAGAGATGGGACTAGCCGGGAGACCCAGTACTTC	CSARDGTSRETQYF
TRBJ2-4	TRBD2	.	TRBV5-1	TGCGCCAGCAGCCCGGCGGGGGTGGAAAACATTCAGTACTTC	CASSPAGVENIQYF
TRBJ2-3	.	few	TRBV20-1	TGCAGTGCCCTACGGACGGTGGGTGATACGCAGTATTTT	CSALRTVGDTQYF
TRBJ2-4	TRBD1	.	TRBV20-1	TGCAGTGCTAGAACCGGGACAGGAGTAAACATTCAGTACTTC	CSARTGTGVNIQYF
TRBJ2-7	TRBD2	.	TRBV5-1	TGCGCCAGCAGCTTGGACCTAGCGGGAGGGCTGGGGTACTCCTACGAGCAGTACTTC	CASSLDLAGGLGYSYEQYF
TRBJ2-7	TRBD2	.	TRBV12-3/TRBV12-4	TGTGCCAGCAGCCAGCCTCCCCGGCTAGCGGGGAACTACGAGCAGTACTTC	CASSQPPRLAGNYEQYF
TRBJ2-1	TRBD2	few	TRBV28	TGTGCCAGCAGTTCCTTGGGGACTAGCGGGATTTACGATGAGCAGTTCTTC	CASSSLGTSGIYDEQFF
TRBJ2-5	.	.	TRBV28	TGTGCCAGCACCTTAGGGGCAGAGTGGCAAGAGACCCAGTACTTC	CASTLGAEWQETQYF
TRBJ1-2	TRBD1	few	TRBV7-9	TGTGCCAGCAGCTCCTCGGGACAGGGAGTGAACTATGGCTACACCTTC	CASSSSGQGVNYGYTF
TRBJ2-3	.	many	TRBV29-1	TGCAGCGTTGGCGGGGGCCCCACAGATACGCAGTATTTT	CSVGGGPTDTQYF
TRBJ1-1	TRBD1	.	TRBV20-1	TGCAGTGCTACGGCCCTGGACAGGGACAACACTGAAGCTTTCTTT	CSATALDRDNTEAFF
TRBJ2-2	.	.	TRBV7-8	TGTGCCAGCAGCCACCAGGGGCCCGCCGAGCTGTTTTTT	CASSHQGPAELFF
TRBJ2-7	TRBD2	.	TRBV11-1	TGTGCCAGCAGCCTCGGACTAGCGGTTGCCTACGAGCAGTACTTC	CASSLGLAVAYEQYF
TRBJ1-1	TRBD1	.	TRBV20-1	TGCAGTGCTAGAGGGGAACAGGGGGCGCACACTGAAGCTTTCTTT	CSARGEQGAHTEAFF
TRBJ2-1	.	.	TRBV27	TGTGCCTCCTTCGCCCTAATTAAAACGGGCACCTACAATGAGCAGTTCTTC	CASFALIKTGTYNEQFF
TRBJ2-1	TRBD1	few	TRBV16	TGTGCCAGCAGCCAAGAGACAGGGGGCAATGAGCAGTTCTTC	CASSQETGGNEQFF
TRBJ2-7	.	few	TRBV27	TGTGCCAGCAGTTTATCAACGGGCGACTACGAGCAGTACTTC	CASSLSTGDYEQYF
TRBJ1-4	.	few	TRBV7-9	TGTGCCACCCTGATATTAGGGACAACCAATGAAAAACTGTTTTTT	CATLILGTTNEKLFF
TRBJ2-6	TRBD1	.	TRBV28	TGTGCCAGCACCCTGCAGGGGGCGGCCAACGTCCTGACTTTC	CASTLQGAANVLTF
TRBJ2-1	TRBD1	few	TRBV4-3	TGCGCCAGCAGCCAAGATGGGACAGGTATTGATGAGCAGTTCTTC	CASSQDGTGIDEQFF
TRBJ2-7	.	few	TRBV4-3	TGCGCCAGCAGCCAAGTTCCGGACCTAGCCTACGAGCAGTACTTC	CASSQVPDLAYEQYF
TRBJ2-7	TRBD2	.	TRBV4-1	TGCGCCAGCAGCCAACCGGGACTAGCGTCCTACGAGCAGTACTTC	CASSQPGLASYEQYF
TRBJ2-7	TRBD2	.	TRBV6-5	TGTGCCAGCACTTCCAGGACTAGCGGCTACGAGCAGTACTTC	CASTSRTSGYEQYF
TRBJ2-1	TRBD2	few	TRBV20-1	TGCAGTGCCCCGGAGTGGGGGGGGAATGAGCAGTTCTTC	CSAPEWGGNEQFF
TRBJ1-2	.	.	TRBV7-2	TGTGCCAGCAGCTTAGATCCGACCCCTGGCTACACCTTC	CASSLDPTPGYTF
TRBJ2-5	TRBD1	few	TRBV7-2	TGTGCCAGCAGGGTCGGGACAGGGATAGGGGAGACCCAGTACTTC	CASRVGTGIGETQYF
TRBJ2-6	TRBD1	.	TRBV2	TGTGCCAGCAGTTCCCGGGACAGGGGATTTGGGGCCAACGTCCTGACTTTC	CASSSRDRGFGANVLTF
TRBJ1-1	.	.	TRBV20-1	TGCAGTGTCAGGGGTTTAGGGAACACTGAAGCTTTCTTT	CSVRGLGNTEAFF
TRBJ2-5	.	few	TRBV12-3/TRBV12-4	TGTGCCAGCAGTCCCGACAGGTTCGAAGAGACCCAGTACTTC	CASSPDRFEETQYF
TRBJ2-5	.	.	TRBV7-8	TGTGCCAGCAGCTTATGGAGGGGATCGGAGACCCAGTACTTC	CASSLWRGSETQYF
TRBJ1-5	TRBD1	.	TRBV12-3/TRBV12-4	TGTGCCAGCAGTTTATTAGGGGGCCATCAGCCCCAGCATTTT	CASSLLGGHQPQHF
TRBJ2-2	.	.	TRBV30	TGTGCCTGGAGTGTCTTGGCAGGGACGAACACCGGGGAGCTGTTTTTT	CAWSVLAGTNTGELFF
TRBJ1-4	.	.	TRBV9	TGTGCCAGCAGCCCCAGACCCCGTCCGGATGAAAAACTGTTTTTT	CASSPRPRPDEKLFF
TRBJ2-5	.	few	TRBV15	TGTGCCACCAGCGGAGGAGGACTTCAAGAGACCCAGTACTTC	CATSGGGLQETQYF
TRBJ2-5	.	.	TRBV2	TGTGCCAGCACTCGAGAACGGGACTCAGAGACCCAGTACTTC	CASTRERDSETQYF
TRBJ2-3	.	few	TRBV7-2	TGTGCCAGCAAAAGGGACCCTAGCACAGATACGCAGTATTTT	CASKRDPSTDTQYF
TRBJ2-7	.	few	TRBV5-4	TGTGCCAGCGGGTATGGGCAGGGTGCCTACGAGCAGTACTTC	CASGYGQGAYEQYF
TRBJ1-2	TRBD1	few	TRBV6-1	TGTGCCAGCAGCCCCACCGGGACAGGGGTCTATGGCTACACCTTC	CASSPTGTGVYGYTF
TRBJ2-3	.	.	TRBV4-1	TGCGCCAGCAGCGGTTTCTACCTAGACTCTAGCACAGATACGCAGTATTTT	CASSGFYLDSSTDTQYF
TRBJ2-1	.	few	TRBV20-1	TGCAGTGCTAGAGCAGATAGTTCCTCCTACAATGAGCAGTTCTTC	CSARADSSSYNEQFF
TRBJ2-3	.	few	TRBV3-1	TGTGCCAGCAGCCAAGAAACCTACACAGATACGCAGTATTTT	CASSQETYTDTQYF
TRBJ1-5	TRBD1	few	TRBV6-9	TGTGCAGGGCTAGGGGACAGGGTAATTACTCAGCCCCAGCATTTT	CAGLGDRVITQPQHF
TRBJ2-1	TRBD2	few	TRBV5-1	TGCGCCAGCACCGTATCCAGCGGGAAGTACAATGAGCAGTTCTTC	CASTVSSGKYNEQFF
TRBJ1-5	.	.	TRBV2	TGTGCCAGCAGTGACAGGGTCGGCGGCAATCAGCCCCAGCATTTT	CASSDRVGGNQPQHF
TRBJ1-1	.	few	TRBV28	TGTGCCACCACACCCGCAGAGAGGAACACTGAAGCTTTCTTT	CATTPAERNTEAFF
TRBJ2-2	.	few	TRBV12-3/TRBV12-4	TGTGCCAGCAGTTTCTCTGGCGGGGTTACCGGGGAGCTGTTTTTT	CASSFSGGVTGELFF
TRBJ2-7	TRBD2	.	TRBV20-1	TGCAGTACCGATACGGGGAGGGCGTCCTACGAGCAGTACTTC	CSTDTGRASYEQYF